Below are 10 T cell receptor beta chains sequenced from a single sample in a study of T cells after yellow fever vaccination (dated 2019 in TCRdb). The treatment or condition label here, explained by the study, means: live attenuated yellow fever vaccine strain. The library was prepared using 5' RACE. Instrument used: Illumina HiSeq 2500. TCRdb reworked the public reads: Q25 trimming with fastp, MiXCR clone assembly, productive beta chains retained. CDR3 protein duplicates are merged, each entry listing the most common genes and DNA. Counted in this sample were 150,000 to 200,000 distinct CDR3 sequences; about 6% of them appeared once. About 2.8% of the sample is held by the ten biggest clonotypes. Specimen: CD4+ T cells sorted from PBMCs, collected on the day of the first yellow fever vaccination. The receptors shown here come from a man younger than 35 who received the YFV17D yellow fever vaccine.

This clonotype was detected many times. V gene TRBV5-1 combines with J gene TRBJ2-5; 9 nucleotides match TRBD1. Germline V lookup: CDR1 SGHRS, CDR2 YFSETQ. The V and J ends lost 4 bases and 3 bases, in that order; junction bases with no gene match: 22. The CDR3 totals 20 residues. CDR3 DNA: TGCGCCAGCAGCCCCGGGATCCGACAGGGGGACCCTTACGAAAAAGAGACCCAGTACTTC. Its translation: CASSPGIRQGDPYEKETQYF.

This clonotype was observed many times. The genes are TRBV5-1 and TRBJ2-3, with D hard to call. The CDR3 consists of 14 residues. CDR1 is SGHRS, CDR2 YFSETQ, per germline. Trimming stripped 1 base from V and 5 bases from J, with 11 bases between. The CDR3, as DNA: TGCGCCAGCAGCTTGTTTCTTATTGAAGATACGCAGTATTTT. Its translation is CASSLFLIEDTQYF. The variable domain in full, with the rest retrieved from reference TRBV5-1 and TRBJ2-3, is KAGVTQTPRYLIKTRGQQVTLSCSPISGHRSVSWYQQTPGQGLQFLFEYFSETQRNKGNFPGRFSGRQFSNSRSEMNVSTLELGDSALYLCASSLFLIEDTQYFGPGTRLTVL.

This clonotype occurred many times. The chain carries TRBV18 and TRBJ2-5, with 8 bases fitting TRBD2. CDR3 length: 15 residues. Germline-derived CDR1 and CDR2 are KGHSH and LQKENI. V lost 6 bases to trimming and J lost 4 bases; unmatched junction nucleotides: 10. The DNA for the CDR3 is TGTGCCAGCTCCCCCAGGCGGGGGGATGGAGAGACCCAGTACTTC. Protein sequence: CASSPRRGDGETQYF.

This clonotype has just a few counts. This chain links TRBV5-1 with TRBJ2-7; 11 bases agree with TRBD2. V shed 5 bases and J 3 bases; nucleotides not matched to a gene: 7. Per the germline V gene, CDR1 is SGHRS and CDR2 is YFSETQ. This CDR3 contains 15 residues. DNA for the CDR3: TGCGCCAGCAGTTTCCTAGCGGGGGGTTTCTACGAGCAGTACGTC. This encodes CASSFLAGGFYEQYV.

The chain has TRBV7-2 and TRBJ1-1; D is undetermined. Germline V gene data show CDR1 as SGHTA and CDR2 as FQGNSA. CDR3 length: 14 amino acids. With 4 bases removed from V and 5 bases from J, the gap between germline ends came to 14 bases. Here the CDR3 reads CASSSSSGWTEAFF. The CDR3 DNA reads TGTGCCAGCAGCTCTTCCTCCGGATGGACTGAAGCTTTCTTT.

This clonotype was seen many times. The chain combines TRBV5-1 with TRBJ2-2; D uncertain. From germline, CDR1 is SGHRS and CDR2 YFSETQ. The CDR3 loop spans 12 amino acids. CDR3 amino acids: CATGTNTGELFF. Here the CDR3 DNA reads TGCGCGACCGGTACGAACACCGGGGAGCTGTTTTTT.

In this sample, this clonotype turned up many times. The chain employs TRBV7-9 and TRBJ2-7, with 9 bases matching TRBD1. The junction had 7 bases not matched to a gene; V was cut back by 6 bases and J by 7 bases. The CDR3 covers 13 residues. The germline gives CDR1 SEHNR, CDR2 FQNEAQ (reference sequence). This CDR3 is CASRTGQGGEQYF. CDR3 in DNA: TGTGCCAGCAGAACGGGACAGGGAGGGGAGCAGTACTTC.

Of note for this clonotype: An end of the junction does not agree with germline; a read error may underlie this. This chain joins TRBV12-3 or TRBV12-4 and TRBJ2-3, with D possibly matching TRBD2 (7 bases). The CDR3 is made up of 15 amino acids. This chain's CDR3 is CACSLGGGLTDTQYF. The DNA for the CDR3 is TGTGCCTGCAGTTTAGGGGGGGGGTTAACAGATACGCAGTATTTT.

This clonotype appeared many times. V gene TRBV3-1 combines with J gene TRBJ2-3; a possible D gene is TRBD2 (6 bases). The germline gives CDR1 LGHDT, CDR2 YNNKEL (reference sequence). This CDR3 has 16 amino acids. With 5 bases removed from V and 2 bases from J, the gap between germline ends came to 17 bases. The CDR3 spells CASSYPGTPTTDTQYF. The DNA for the CDR3 is TGTGCCAGCAGCTACCCCGGGACTCCAACCACAGATACGCAGTATTTT.

This clonotype was counted between two and nine times. The rearrangement joins TRBV23-1 to TRBJ2-7; 7 bases are a match to TRBD1. TRBV23-1 is an ORF; its function is uncertain. The CDR3 is made up of 18 amino acids. J gave up 2 bases and V 4 bases, and 17 bases lay outside the gene matches. CDR3 region: CASSPLKLDRAITYEQYV. The CDR3 bases are TGCGCCAGCAGTCCCCTTAAGCTTGACAGGGCGATTACCTACGAGCAGTACGTC.